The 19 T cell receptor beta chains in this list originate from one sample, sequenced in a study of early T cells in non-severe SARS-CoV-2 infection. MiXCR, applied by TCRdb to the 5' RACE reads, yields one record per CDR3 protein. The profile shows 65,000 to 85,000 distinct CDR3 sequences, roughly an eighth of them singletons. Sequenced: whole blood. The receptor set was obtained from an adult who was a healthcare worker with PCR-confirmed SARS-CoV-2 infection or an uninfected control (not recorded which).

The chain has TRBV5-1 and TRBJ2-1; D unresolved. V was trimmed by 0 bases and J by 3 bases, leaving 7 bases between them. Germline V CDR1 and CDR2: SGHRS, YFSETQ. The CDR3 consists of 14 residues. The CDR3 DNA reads TGCGCCAGCAGCTTGGATGCTCGCTACAATGAGCAGTTCTTC. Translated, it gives CASSLDARYNEQFF.

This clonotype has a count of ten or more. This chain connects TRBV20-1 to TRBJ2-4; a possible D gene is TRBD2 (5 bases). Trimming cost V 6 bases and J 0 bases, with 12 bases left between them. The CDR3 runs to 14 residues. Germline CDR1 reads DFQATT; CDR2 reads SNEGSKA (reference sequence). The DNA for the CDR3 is TGCAGTGCCTACCCGGGGTTAGCCAAAAACATTCAGTACTTC. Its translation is CSAYPGLAKNIQYF.

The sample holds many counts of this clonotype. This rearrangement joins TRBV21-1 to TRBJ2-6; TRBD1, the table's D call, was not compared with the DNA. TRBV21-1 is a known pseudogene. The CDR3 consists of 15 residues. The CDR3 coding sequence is TGTGCCAGCAGCAATCCCCCGGCTGGGGCCAACGTCCTGACTTTC. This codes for CASSNPPAGANVLTF.

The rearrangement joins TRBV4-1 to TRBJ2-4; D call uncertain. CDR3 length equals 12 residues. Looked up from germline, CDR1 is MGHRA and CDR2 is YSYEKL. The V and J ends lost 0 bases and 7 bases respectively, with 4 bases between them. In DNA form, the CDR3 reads TGCGCCAGCAGCCAAGAGGACAACATTCAGTACTTC. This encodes CASSQEDNIQYF.

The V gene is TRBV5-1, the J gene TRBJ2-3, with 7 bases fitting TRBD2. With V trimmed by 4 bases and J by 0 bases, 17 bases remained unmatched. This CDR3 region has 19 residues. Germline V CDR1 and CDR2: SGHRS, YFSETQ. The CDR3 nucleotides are TGCGCCAGCAGCCCAGGCATTCCGGGACTACTAACTAGCACAGATACGCAGTATTTT. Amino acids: CASSPGIPGLLTSTDTQYF.

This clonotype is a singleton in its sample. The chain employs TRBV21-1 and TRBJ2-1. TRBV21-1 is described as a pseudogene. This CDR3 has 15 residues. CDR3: CASSKGSLQLNEQFF. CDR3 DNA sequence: TGTGCCAGCAGCAAAGGGTCGTTACAGCTAAATGAGCAGTTCTTC.

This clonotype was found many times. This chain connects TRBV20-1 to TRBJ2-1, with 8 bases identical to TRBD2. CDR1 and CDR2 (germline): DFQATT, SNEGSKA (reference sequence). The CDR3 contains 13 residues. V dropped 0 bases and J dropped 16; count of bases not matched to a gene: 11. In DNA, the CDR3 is TGCAGTGCTAGAGATCCAACAGCGGGAGAAGGTTTCTTC. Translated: CSARDPTAGEGFF.

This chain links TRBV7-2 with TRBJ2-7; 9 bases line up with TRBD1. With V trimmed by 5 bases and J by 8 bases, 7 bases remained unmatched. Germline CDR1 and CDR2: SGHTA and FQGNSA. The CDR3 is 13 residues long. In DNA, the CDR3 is TGTGCCAGCAGCACACGAACAGGGGGCCAGCAGTACTTC. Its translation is CASSTRTGGQQYF. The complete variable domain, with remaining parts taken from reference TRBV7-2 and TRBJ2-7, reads GAGVSQSPSNKVTEKGKDVELRCDPISGHTALYWYRQSLGQGLEFLIYFQGNSAPDKSGLPSDRFSAERTGGSVSTLTIQRTQQEDSAVYLCASSTRTGGQQYFGPGTRLTVT.

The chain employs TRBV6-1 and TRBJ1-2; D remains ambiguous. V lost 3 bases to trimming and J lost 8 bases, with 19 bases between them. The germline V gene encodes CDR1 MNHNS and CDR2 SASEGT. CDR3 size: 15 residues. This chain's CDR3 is CASSEVPSLEGGYTF. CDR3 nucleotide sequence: TGTGCCAGCAGTGAGGTGCCCTCCCTTGAGGGAGGCTACACCTTC.

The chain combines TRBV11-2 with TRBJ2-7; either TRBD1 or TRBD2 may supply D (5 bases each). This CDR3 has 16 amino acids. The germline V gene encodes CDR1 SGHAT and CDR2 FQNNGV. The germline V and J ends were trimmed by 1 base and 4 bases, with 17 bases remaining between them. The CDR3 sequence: CASSLAPGPLVYEQYF. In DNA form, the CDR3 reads TGTGCCAGCAGCTTAGCCCCGGGACCGCTCGTTTACGAGCAGTACTTC.

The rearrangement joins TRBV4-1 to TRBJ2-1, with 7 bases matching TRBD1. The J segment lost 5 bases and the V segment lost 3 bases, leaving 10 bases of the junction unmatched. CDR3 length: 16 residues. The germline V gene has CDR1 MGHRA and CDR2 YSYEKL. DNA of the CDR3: TGCGCCAGCAGCCAGTTCCGGGACAGCAAAGACAATGAGCAGTTCTTC. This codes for CASSQFRDSKDNEQFF.

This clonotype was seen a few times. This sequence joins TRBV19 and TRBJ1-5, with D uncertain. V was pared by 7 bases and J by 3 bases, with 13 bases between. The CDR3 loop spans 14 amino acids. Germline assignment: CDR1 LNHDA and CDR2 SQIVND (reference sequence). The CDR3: CASIEAGHNQPQHF. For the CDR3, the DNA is TGTGCCAGTATCGAAGCAGGTCACAATCAGCCCCAGCATTTT.

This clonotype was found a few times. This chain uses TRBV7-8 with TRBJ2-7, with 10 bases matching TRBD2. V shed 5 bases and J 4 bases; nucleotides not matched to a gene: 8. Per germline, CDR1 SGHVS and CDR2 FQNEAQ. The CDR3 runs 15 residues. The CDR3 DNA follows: TGTGCCAGCAGCGACCTTGCTAGCGGGGGATACGAGCAGTACTTC. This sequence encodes CASSDLASGGYEQYF.

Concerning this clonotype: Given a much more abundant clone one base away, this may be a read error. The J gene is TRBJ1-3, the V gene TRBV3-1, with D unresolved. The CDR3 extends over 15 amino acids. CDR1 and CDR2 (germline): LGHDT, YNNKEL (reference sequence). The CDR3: CASSQDENSGYTIYF. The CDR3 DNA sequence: TGTGCCAGCAGCCAAGATGAGAACTCTGGATACACCATATATTTT.

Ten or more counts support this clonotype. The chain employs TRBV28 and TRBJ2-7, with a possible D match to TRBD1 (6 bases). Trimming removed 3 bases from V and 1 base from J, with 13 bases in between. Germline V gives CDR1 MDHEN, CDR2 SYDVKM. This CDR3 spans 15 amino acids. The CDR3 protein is CASSLVRGISYEQYF. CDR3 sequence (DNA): TGTGCCAGCAGTTTGGTCAGGGGTATTTCCTACGAGCAGTACTTC.

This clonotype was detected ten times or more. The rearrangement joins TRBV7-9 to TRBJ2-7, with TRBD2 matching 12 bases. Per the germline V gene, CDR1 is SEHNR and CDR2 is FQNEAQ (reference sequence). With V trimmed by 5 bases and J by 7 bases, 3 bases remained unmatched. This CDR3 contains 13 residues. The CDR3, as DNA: TGTGCCAGCAGCCCGGGACTAGCGGGTGAGCAGTACTTC. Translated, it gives CASSPGLAGEQYF.

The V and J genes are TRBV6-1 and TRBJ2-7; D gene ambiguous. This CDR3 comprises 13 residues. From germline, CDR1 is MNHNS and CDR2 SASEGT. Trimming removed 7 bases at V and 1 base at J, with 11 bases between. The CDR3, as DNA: TGTGCCAGCATTAGGCCACGGTCCTACGAGCAGTACTTC. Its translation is CASIRPRSYEQYF.

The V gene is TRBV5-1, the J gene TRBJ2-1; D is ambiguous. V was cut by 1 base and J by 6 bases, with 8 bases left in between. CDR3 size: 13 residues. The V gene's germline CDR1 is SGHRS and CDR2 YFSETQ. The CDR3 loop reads CASSLMTLNEQFF. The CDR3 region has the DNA TGCGCCAGCAGCTTGATGACACTCAATGAGCAGTTCTTC.

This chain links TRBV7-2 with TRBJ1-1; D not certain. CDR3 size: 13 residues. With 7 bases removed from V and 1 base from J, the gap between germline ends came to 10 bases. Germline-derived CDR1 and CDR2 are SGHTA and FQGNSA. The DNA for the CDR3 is TGTGCCAGCACCCTACATAGGAACACTGAAGCTTTCTTT. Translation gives CASTLHRNTEAFF. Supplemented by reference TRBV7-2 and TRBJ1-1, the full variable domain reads GAGVSQSPSNKVTEKGKDVELRCDPISGHTALYWYRQSLGQGLEFLIYFQGNSAPDKSGLPSDRFSAERTGGSVSTLTIQRTQQEDSAVYLCASTLHRNTEAFFGQGTRLTVV.